This TCR beta chain was recovered during a study of blood T cells in healthy people across ages. The CDR3 has 14 amino acids. Germline V gene sequence: CDR1 SGHTA, CDR2 FQGNSA. Trimming left V 7 bases short and J 3 bases short, with 15 bases between. A second roughly 7 to 11 cycle PCR used barcoded and J-beta primers. TCRdb itself ran the 5' RACE reads through MiXCR, one entry per CDR3 protein. The data show hundreds of thousands of distinct CDR3 sequences, around 48% seen once. Whole-study findings and limits: The study could not conclusively compare naive and antigen-experienced cells, given its unsorted PBMCs. Observed TCR beta diversity per million T cells went down as age went up. This fall followed a roughly linear course with age. Expanded clonotype changes were possibly confounded by unknown donor CMV status.

This clonotype was picked up a small number of times. Its antigen is not known. For every donor, a draw yielded ten milliliters of peripheral blood. What was sequenced was blood. The TCR sequence derives from a man between 25 and 39 years old in good health. The rearrangement uses TRBV7-2 and TRBJ1-2; D is perhaps TRBD1 (6 bases). CDR3 region: CASTPTGTHYGYTF. The CDR3 DNA reads as TGTGCCAGCACCCCTACAGGGACTCACTATGGCTACACCTTC.